This passage covers 14 T cell receptor beta chains from one sample sequenced in a study of cytomegalovirus exposure and HLA in healthy donors. Primers for the PCR totalled 60 Vbeta and 13 Jbeta. Assay used: immunoSEQ multiplex PCR; TCRdb lists only in-frame clones, some missing. The sample lists some 90,000 clones; less than 80% were seen once. What was sequenced was PBMCs. The receptors here all came from a boy aged 5-17 years in good health and CMV-seropositive.

CDR3 in DNA: TGCGCCAGCAGCACTTTCCGGAGCTCTGGGGCCAACGTCCTGACTTTC. Translated: CASSTFRSSGANVLTF. The J gene is TRBJ2-6, the V gene TRBV5-1, with D hard to call. V dropped 4 bases and J dropped 0 bases, with 11 bases sitting between them. Germline loops: CDR1 SGHRS, CDR2 YFSETQ. This CDR3 is 16 amino acids long.

The genes are TRBV6-5 and TRBJ2-1, with 9 nucleotides matching TRBD1. V gave up 6 bases and J gave up 6 bases; unmatched junction bases: 9. CDR3 size: 15 residues. Germline loops: CDR1 MNHEY, CDR2 SVGAGI. The CDR3 DNA follows: TGTGCCAGCAGAATAACACAGGGGGCTCTCAATGAGCAGTTCTTC. It translates to CASRITQGALNEQFF.

The gene calls are TRBV6-6 and TRBJ1-1, with D hard to call. Germline V lookup: CDR1 MNHNY, CDR2 SVGAGI (reference sequence). Trimming shortened V by 4 bases and J by 0 bases, and 12 bases separated the two germline ends. The CDR3 has 15 amino acids. CDR3: CASSSPVPMNTEAFF. The CDR3 DNA follows: TGTGCCAGCAGTTCCCCGGTCCCAATGAACACTGAAGCTTTCTTT.

This rearrangement joins TRBV19 to TRBJ1-5, with D perhaps TRBD1 (6 bases). Trimming took 6 bases from V and 2 from J, leaving 14 bases between them. In germline, CDR1 is LNHDA, CDR2 SQIVND (reference sequence). The CDR3 loop spans 15 amino acids. CDR3 nucleotide sequence: TGTGCCAGTAGAGGGGTGGCAGGGGGCAATCAGCCCCAGCATTTT. Protein sequence: CASRGVAGGNQPQHF.

This chain joins TRBV19 and TRBJ1-5; D unresolved. CDR3 length equals 13 residues. CDR1 is LNHDA and CDR2 is SQIVND in the germline V gene (reference sequence). V shed 7 bases and J shed 2 bases, with 9 bases lying between them. The CDR3 sequence: CASILEGNQPQHF. The CDR3 DNA reads as TGTGCCAGTATTTTGGAGGGCAATCAGCCCCAGCATTTT.

The chain has TRBV5-4 and TRBJ2-7; 11 positions match TRBD1. The ends lost 4 bases at V and 7 bases at J; junction bases unmatched: 7. CDR3 size: 14 residues. Germline lookup yields CDR1 SGHNT and CDR2 YYREEE (reference sequence). The CDR3 loop is CASSTGTGGREQYF. The CDR3 coding sequence is TGTGCCAGCAGCACCGGGACAGGGGGAAGGGAGCAGTACTTC.

This clone was observed a few times. The V gene is TRBV25-1, the J gene TRBJ1-1, with TRBD1 as a possible D gene (5 bases). Germline V gene sequence: CDR1 MGHDK, CDR2 SYGVNS. The CDR3 consists of 15 residues. The V and J ends lost 10 bases and 3 bases respectively, with 21 bases between them. CDR3 DNA: TGTGCCACCCAGTTTCAGGGCAGGGAGGACACTGAAGCTTTCTTT. It yields the protein CATQFQGREDTEAFF.

The chain recombines TRBV27 with TRBJ2-7, with D maybe TRBD1 (5 bases). Looked up from germline, CDR1 is MNHEY and CDR2 is SMNVEV (reference sequence). V was cut by 2 bases and J by 4 bases, with 12 bases left in between. The CDR3 totals 14 residues. CDR3 nucleotides: TGTGCCAGCAGTTTAACATTGGCAGGGTACGAGCAGTACTTC. Residues: CASSLTLAGYEQYF.

The gene calls are TRBV15 and TRBJ2-7, with a possible D match to TRBD2 (7 bases). The CDR3 runs to 17 residues. CDR1 LNHNV and CDR2 YYDKDF come from the germline V gene (reference sequence). Trimming took off 1 base at V and 3 bases at J, with 19 bases between the two ends. As DNA, the CDR3 is TGTGCCACCAGCAGAGGGGGGGGGCCGGCTGAGAGCTACGAGCAGTACTTC. Amino acid sequence: CATSRGGGPAESYEQYF.

The rearrangement links TRBV9 to TRBJ1-6; the match to TRBD1 covers 10 bases. J gave up 8 bases and V 4 bases, and 6 bases lay outside the gene matches. Per the germline V gene, CDR1 is SGDLS and CDR2 is YYNGEE. The CDR3 length is 15 residues. Here the CDR3 reads CASSTTGGEYSPLHF. In DNA form, the CDR3 reads TGTGCCAGCAGCACGACAGGGGGCGAATATTCACCCCTCCACTTT.

The chain combines TRBV6-5 with TRBJ2-1; 8 nucleotides agree with TRBD2. The V and J ends lost 3 bases and 4 bases, in that order; junction bases with no gene match: 5. Germline V gives CDR1 MNHEY, CDR2 SVGAGI. This CDR3 is 15 amino acids long. The CDR3 sequence: CASSYGSGAYNEQFF. The CDR3, as DNA: TGTGCCAGCAGTTATGGTAGCGGGGCTTACAATGAGCAGTTCTTC.

The rearrangement uses TRBV15 and TRBJ1-2; D unclear. The CDR3 sequence is 13 residues long. Between the trimmed V and J ends, which lost 0 bases and 5 bases, there was a span of 7 bases. From germline, CDR1 is LNHNV and CDR2 YYDKDF (reference sequence). CDR3 loop: CATSRDGVYGYTF. Here the CDR3 DNA reads TGTGCCACCAGCAGAGATGGAGTATATGGCTACACCTTC. Complete variable domain (other parts from reference TRBV15 and TRBJ1-2): DAMVIQNPRYQVTQFGKPVTLSCSQTLNHNVMYWYQQKSSQAPKLLFHYYDKDFNNEADTPDNFQSRRPNTSFCFLDIRSPGLGDTAMYLCATSRDGVYGYTFGSGTRLTVV.

The sample holds a few counts of this clone. The chain employs TRBV30 and TRBJ2-1; TRBD2 agrees at 14 bases. Germline V CDR1 and CDR2: GTSNPN, SVGIG (reference sequence). V lost 4 bases, J lost 8 bases, and 10 bases stayed unmatched. The CDR3 consists of 16 residues. CDR3 protein: CAWTPGLAGEAHEQFF. CDR3 in DNA: TGTGCCTGGACCCCGGGACTAGCGGGGGAGGCCCATGAGCAGTTCTTC.

The chain recombines TRBV7-2 with TRBJ1-1, with 7 bases lining up with TRBD1. V lost 3 bases to trimming and J lost 8 bases; unmatched junction nucleotides: 6. The CDR3 totals 13 residues. Germline CDR1 and CDR2: SGHTA and FQGNSA. The CDR3 spells CASSFTGQPEAFF. CDR3 sequence (DNA): TGTGCCAGCAGCTTTACGGGACAGCCAGAAGCTTTCTTT.